The 17 T cell receptor beta chains below come from one sample, sequenced in a study of blood T cell repertoires in COVID-19. Method: immunoSEQ multiplex PCR; TCRdb's copy keeps in-frame clones and lacks some. The sample gives around 250,000 clones, about nine tenths of which show up once; under 3.5% is in the top ten. Source material: peripheral blood. The receptors originated from a woman aged 25 to 39 with active or convalescent COVID-19.

This clone has a handful of counts. The chain links TRBV7-8 to TRBJ1-1; D might be TRBD1 (5 bases). V gave up 6 bases and J gave up 6 bases, with 17 bases separating them. Germline V CDR1 and CDR2: SGHVS, FQNEAQ. This CDR3 contains 14 residues. The CDR3 region has the DNA TGTGCCAGCAGTCGGGGGGGTTTAGGTGCTGAAGCTTTCTTT. Amino acids: CASSRGGLGAEAFF.

This clone was counted only a few times. The chain recombines TRBV19 with TRBJ1-4; unclear D gene. The CDR3 runs to 15 residues. Trimming shortened V by 4 bases and J by 1 base, and 10 bases separated the two germline ends. CDR1 and CDR2 from the germline V gene are LNHDA and SQIVND (reference sequence). CDR3 DNA: TGTGCCAGTAGTACGGGTGTAAGAACTAATGAAAAACTGTTTTTT. Translating gives CASSTGVRTNEKLFF.

This chain links TRBV30 with TRBJ1-2, with 7 positions matching TRBD1. V shed 1 base, J shed 7 bases, and the junction held 9 bases outside the gene matches. The CDR3 consists of 14 residues. The germline gives CDR1 GTSNPN, CDR2 SVGIG (reference sequence). CDR3 sequence (DNA): TGTGCCTGGAGTGGAGGGGGCCGGGGGCCTGGCTACACCTTC. Translating gives CAWSGGGRGPGYTF.

The chain uses TRBV6-8 and TRBJ2-4, with TRBD2 matching over 14 bases. Germline-derived CDR1 and CDR2 are MNHGY and SAAAGT. The CDR3 extends over 15 amino acids. Losses at the gene ends were 5 bases for V and 8 bases for J; bases not matched to a gene: 5. CDR3 bases: TGTGCCAGCAGTAGGACTAGCGGGGGGTTTGACATTCAGTACTTC. Protein: CASSRTSGGFDIQYF.

V is TRBV3-1 (or the pseudogene TRBV3-2) and J is TRBJ1-3; 8 positions match TRBD1. Germline V CDR1 and CDR2: LGHDT, YNNKEL (reference sequence). The CDR3 spans 16 residues. J was trimmed by 0 bases and V by 4 bases; bases with no gene match: 5. The CDR3 coding sequence is TGTGCCAGCAGCCCCCAGACAGGGGCCTCTGGAAACACCATATATTTT. Protein: CASSPQTGASGNTIYF.

The chain combines TRBV9 with TRBJ2-2; TRBD1 is a possible D gene (6 bases). CDR1 and CDR2 (germline): SGDLS, YYNGEE. The CDR3 sequence is 15 residues long. V lost 3 bases, J lost 0 bases, and 9 bases lay in between. For the CDR3, the DNA is TGTGCCAGCAGCGGGGACACGACGAACACCGGGGAGCTGTTTTTT. It is translated as CASSGDTTNTGELFF.

The table lists this clone with a few counts. The chain couples TRBV12-3 or TRBV12-4 to TRBJ1-4; D may be TRBD1 (6 bases). The CDR3 covers 13 residues. With 3 bases removed from V and 13 bases from J, the gap between germline ends came to 15 bases. The CDR3 DNA follows: TGTGCCAGCAGTTTGGGTGGGCAGGGGAGACTGTTTTTT. This codes for CASSLGGQGRLFF.

The chain recombines TRBV6-5 with TRBJ1-4, with D unresolved. Germline CDR1 MNHEY, CDR2 SVGAGI. Trimming shortened V by 4 bases and J by 10 bases, and 16 bases separated the two germline ends. The CDR3 sequence is 14 residues long. The CDR3 here is CASSFSEPNGKLFF. For the CDR3, the DNA is TGTGCCAGCAGTTTTTCGGAGCCTAACGGAAAACTGTTTTTT.

The V call is TRBV5-4, the J call TRBJ1-4, with D tentatively TRBD1 (5 bases). The CDR3 is made up of 15 amino acids. Germline V gene lookup returns CDR1 SGHNT and CDR2 YYREEE (reference sequence). V was pared by 0 bases and J by 7 bases, with 13 bases between. This chain's CDR3 is CASSLGGGAVEKLFF. CDR3 coding DNA: TGTGCCAGCAGCTTGGGTGGAGGGGCGGTTGAAAAACTGTTTTTT.

The chain couples TRBV4-3 to TRBJ2-4; D remains unclear. The V and J ends lost 4 bases and 6 bases respectively, with 7 bases between them. The V gene's germline CDR1 is LGHNA and CDR2 YSLEER. There are 12 residues in the CDR3. The CDR3 sequence: CASSPPSNIQYF. For the CDR3, the DNA is TGCGCCAGCAGCCCCCCCTCAAACATTCAGTACTTC.

The rearrangement links TRBV18 to TRBJ1-3; 9 nucleotides line up with TRBD1. The CDR3 totals 15 residues. Germline CDR1 KGHSH, CDR2 LQKENI. V shed 0 bases, J shed 3 bases, and the junction held 0 bases outside the gene matches. Here the CDR3 reads CASSPPGQGGNTIYF. The CDR3 nucleotides are TGTGCCAGCTCACCACCGGGACAGGGTGGAAACACCATATATTTT.

The chain employs TRBV10-1 and TRBJ2-5; 10 bases agree with TRBD1. The V segment lost 4 bases and the J segment 5 bases; nucleotides outside the gene matches: 19. The CDR3 has 19 residues. Germline loops: CDR1 WNHNN, CDR2 SYGVQD (reference sequence). Here the CDR3 DNA reads TGCGCCAGCAGTGGCAATTCACCGGAATGGGGACAGGGGACGGAGACCCAGTACTTC. This gives the protein CASSGNSPEWGQGTETQYF.

Here the CDR3 reads CASSLVAGGALRGQYF. The CDR3 nucleotides read TGTGCCAGCAGCCTCGTAGCGGGGGGCGCTCTACGAGGACAGTACTTC. The V gene is TRBV7-2, the J gene TRBJ2-7, with 10 bases aligning to TRBD2. J lost 10 bases, V lost 5 bases, and 17 bases had no gene match. Germline lookup yields CDR1 SGHTA and CDR2 FQGNSA. This CDR3 has 16 residues.

This chain joins TRBV7-9 and TRBJ1-2; 9 nucleotides align to TRBD1. Losses at the gene ends were 5 bases for V and 4 bases for J; bases not matched to a gene: 11. Germline V gives CDR1 SEHNR, CDR2 FQNEAQ (reference sequence). This CDR3 spans 16 amino acids. CDR3 nucleotides: TGTGCCAGCAGCACCAGGACAGGGGTTGTTGCCTATGGCTACACCTTC. Its protein is CASSTRTGVVAYGYTF.

The chain carries TRBV5-1 and TRBJ2-1; possibly TRBD2 for D (5 bases). Trimming removed 4 bases from V and 0 bases from J, with 8 bases in between. The CDR3 spans 14 residues. Germline CDR1 is SGHRS and CDR2 is YFSETQ. Here the CDR3 DNA reads TGCGCCAGCAGCCTCGGGAACTCCTACAATGAGCAGTTCTTC. It codes for CASSLGNSYNEQFF.

Worth noting for this clone: Other DNA sequences in this specimen translate into the identical CDR3. V gene TRBV4-3 combines with J gene TRBJ1-1; D unresolved. Germline V gene data show CDR1 as LGHNA and CDR2 as YSLEER. The V and J ends lost 0 bases and 7 bases respectively, with 3 bases between them. There are 11 residues in the CDR3. CDR3 sequence: CASSQDGEAFF. CDR3 DNA sequence: TGCGCCAGCAGCCAAGACGGTGAAGCTTTCTTT.

CDR3 DNA: TGCGCCAGCAGCCACGGGACAGGGGACTCCTACGAGCAGTACTTC. Translation: CASSHGTGDSYEQYF. The chain employs TRBV5-1 and TRBJ2-7, with 10 bases fitting TRBD1. The CDR3 extends over 15 amino acids. The V gene end was trimmed by 4 bases and the J gene end by 0 bases; junction bases not matched to a gene: 4. CDR1 SGHRS and CDR2 YFSETQ come from the germline V gene.